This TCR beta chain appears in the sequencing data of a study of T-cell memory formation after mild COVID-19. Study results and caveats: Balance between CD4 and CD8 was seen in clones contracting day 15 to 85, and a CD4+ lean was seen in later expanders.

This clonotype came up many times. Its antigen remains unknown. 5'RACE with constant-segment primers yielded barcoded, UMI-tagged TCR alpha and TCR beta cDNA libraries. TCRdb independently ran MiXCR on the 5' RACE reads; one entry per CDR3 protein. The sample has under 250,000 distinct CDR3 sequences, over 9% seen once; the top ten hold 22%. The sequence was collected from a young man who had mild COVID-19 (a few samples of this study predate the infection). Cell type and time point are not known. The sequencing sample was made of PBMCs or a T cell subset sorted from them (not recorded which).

As DNA, the CDR3 is TGCGCCAGCAGCAAAATTGGACAGAGCAATCAGCCCCAGCATTTT. Amino acid sequence: CASSKIGQSNQPQHF. The chain recombines TRBV4-1 with TRBJ1-5; perhaps TRBD1 as D (6 bases). The CDR3 sequence is 15 residues long. Trimming pared 5 bases from V and 1 base from J, leaving 12 bases between. Per the germline V gene, CDR1 is MGHRA and CDR2 is YSYEKL.